The rows below give T cell receptor beta chains drawn from one sample of a study of blood T cell repertoires in COVID-19. Assay used: immunoSEQ multiplex PCR; TCRdb lists only in-frame clones, some missing. The sample includes 190,000 or so clones, about 80% of them seen just once. The sequenced sample consisted of peripheral blood. The receptor set was obtained from a human donor with acute or convalescent COVID-19. The donor label of this sample is uncertain. CDR3s include the opening cysteine and the closing phenylalanine or tryptophan. A D gene is named only where the DNA matches it firmly. Where a row states a size, it is once, few, many or the class of an expanded clone; other rows omit it.

>TRBV18|TRBJ2-3|TRBD2|NA
TGTGCCAGCTCACCTGGGACTAGCGGAGATACGCAGTATTTT
CASSPGTSGDTQYF
>TRBV3-1/TRBV3-2|TRBJ1-3|NA|NA
TGTGCCAGCAGCCAATTAACTGGAAACACCATATATTTT
CASSQLTGNTIYF
>TRBV28|TRBJ2-1|NA|NA
TGTGCCAGCAGTTTAATGGCATGGAGCTCCTACAATGAGCAGTTCTTC
CASSLMAWSSYNEQFF
>TRBV10-3|TRBJ1-1|NA|NA
TGTGCCATCACCTCGGGGATGAACACTGAAGCTTTCTTT
CAITSGMNTEAFF
>TRBV7-3|TRBJ2-3|NA|once
TGTGCCAGCAGCCGCACGACTAGTCCCCCAGATACGCAGTATTTT
CASSRTTSPPDTQYF
>TRBV30|TRBJ2-7|NA|NA
TGTGCCTGGAGTGTTTCGGGCTACGAGCAGTACTTC
CAWSVSGYEQYF
>TRBV12-3/TRBV12-4|TRBJ1-2|TRBD1|NA
TGTGCCAGCAGTAGACAGGGAGACTACACCTTC
CASSRQGDYTF
>TRBV19|TRBJ1-6|TRBD1|NA
TGTGCCAGTAGTCTACAGGGGGCGCGGAATTCACCCCTCCACTTT
CASSLQGARNSPLHF
>TRBV12-3/TRBV12-4|TRBJ1-1|NA|NA
TGTGCCAGCAGTTTAGGTCAATACACTGAAGCTTTCTTT
CASSLGQYTEAFF
>TRBV2|TRBJ2-1|TRBD2|NA
TGTGCCAGCAGCGGGGGGACTATATCCTACAATGAGCAGTTCTTC
CASSGGTISYNEQFF
>TRBV5-1|TRBJ2-7|TRBD2|NA
TGCGCCAGCAGCACTAGCGGATACGAGCAGTACTTC
CASSTSGYEQYF
>TRBV7-9|TRBJ2-2|NA|NA
TGTGCCAGCAGCTTCCGGGACACCCTTCCCGGGGAGCTGTTTTTT
CASSFRDTLPGELFF
>TRBV29-1|TRBJ1-6|TRBD1|NA
TGCAGCGTTACCTGGGACAGGAATTCACCCCTCCACTTT
CSVTWDRNSPLHF
>TRBV28|TRBJ2-1|TRBD2|few
TGTGCCAGCGGTACGAGCGGGACCCCCGGGGATGAGCAGTTCTTC
CASGTSGTPGDEQFF
>TRBV9|TRBJ2-7|TRBD2|NA
TGTGCCAGCAGCCCCAGGGAGGGAACCACCTACGAGCAGTACTTC
CASSPREGTTYEQYF
>TRBV10-3|TRBJ2-5|TRBD2|NA
TGTGCCATCAGCGACAGCGGGAGCCAGGAGACCCAGTACTTC
CAISDSGSQETQYF
>TRBV5-5|TRBJ2-1|TRBD1|NA
TGTGCCAGCAGCGCGGGACAGGGGGTCAATGAGCAGTTCTTC
CASSAGQGVNEQFF
>TRBV10-3|TRBJ1-2|NA|NA
TGTGCCATCAGTGAGTGGGGGGATGGCTACACCTTC
CAISEWGDGYTF
>TRBV7-7|TRBJ2-3|NA|few
TGTGCCAGCAGCTTGTCTACTAGCACTCCAGATACGCAGTATTTT
CASSLSTSTPDTQYF
>TRBV7-2|TRBJ1-2|TRBD1|NA
TGTGCCAGCAGCTTATGGACAGGCTCGGCGGGTGGCTACACCTTC
CASSLWTGSAGGYTF
>TRBV30|TRBJ2-2|NA|NA
TGTGCCTGGAAGCCCCGCGGTGCGGGTGGCGGGGAGCTGTTTTTT
CAWKPRGAGGGELFF
>TRBV6-5|TRBJ2-5|TRBD1|NA
TGTGCCAGCAGAACCGGGACAGGGGGCGAGACCCAGTACTTC
CASRTGTGGETQYF
>TRBV5-1|TRBJ1-3|TRBD1|once
TGCGCCAGCAGCTTGGGGGGGACAGCCGTCTCTGGAAACACCATATATTTT
CASSLGGTAVSGNTIYF
>TRBV6-5|TRBJ2-3|TRBD1|NA
TGTGCCAGCAGTCCAGGGACAGGGGTCACAGATACGCAGTATTTT
CASSPGTGVTDTQYF
>TRBV5-1|TRBJ1-2|TRBD1|few
TGCGCCAGCAGCTTTACAGGGGGGAACTATGGCTACACCTTC
CASSFTGGNYGYTF
>TRBV30|TRBJ2-5|TRBD1|NA
TGTGCCTGGAATGAGGGGGCTCGGGAGACCCAGTACTTC
CAWNEGARETQYF
>TRBV24-1|TRBJ2-2|TRBD1|few
TGTGCCACCAGTGACCGGACAGGGGCCGCGGGGCTGTTTTTT
CATSDRTGAAGLFF
>TRBV19|TRBJ1-2|TRBD1|few
TGTGCCAGTACCTATCGGGGACAGGGGTCCCCATATGGCTACACCTTC
CASTYRGQGSPYGYTF
>TRBV29-1|TRBJ2-7|TRBD2|NA
TGCAGCGTTTCGGGGCGGGAGAGCTCCTACGAGCAGTACTTC
CSVSGRESSYEQYF
>TRBV6-2/TRBV6-3|TRBJ2-1|TRBD2|NA
TGTGCCAGCAGCGCCGGGACTAGTCCCACCAATGAGCAGTTCTTC
CASSAGTSPTNEQFF
>TRBV28|TRBJ1-6|NA|NA
TGTGCCAGCAGTTTTAAGGCAGGGCCCCCAGGAAATTCACCCCTCCACTTT
CASSFKAGPPGNSPLHF
>TRBV27|TRBJ1-1|TRBD1|NA
TGTGCCACAGGGGGCGGCTGGAACACTGAAGCTTTCTTT
CATGGGWNTEAFF
>TRBV19|TRBJ1-3|NA|NA
TGTGCCAGTACCCCAGCTAGGGGCTTCTCTGGAAACACCATATATTTT
CASTPARGFSGNTIYF